One sample yielded the 3 T cell receptor beta chains listed below, sequenced in a study of human T cells and chemical hapten exposure. Time point: patch test 3, about 24 weeks after DPC sensitization. Treatment of the sample: therapeutic diphenylcyclopropenone sensitization with weekly scalp DPC. MiXCR, applied by TCRdb to the RACE reads, yields one record per CDR3 protein. The data contain 50,000 or so distinct CDR3 sequences, 9.9% of them singletons. The input for sequencing was whole blood, taken in connection with sensitization to the hapten diphenylcyclopropenone (DPC). The receptor source for this set is a woman aged 40 to 50 with alopecia areata. Some clones in this sample may be carry-over from other donors' samples.

V usage is TRBV7-2 and J usage is TRBJ2-4, with D maybe TRBD1 (6 bases). Trimming took 4 bases from V and 9 from J, leaving 10 bases between them. The germline gives CDR1 SGHTA, CDR2 FQGNSA. The CDR3 length is 12 residues. As DNA, the CDR3 is TGTGCCAGCAGCTCCAGGGGCGGCATTCAGTACTTC. Encoded protein: CASSSRGGIQYF.

In this sample, this clonotype turned up a few times. V usage is TRBV3-1 and J usage is TRBJ2-2; 9 bases map to TRBD2. The germline V gene has CDR1 LGHDT and CDR2 YNNKEL (reference sequence). CDR3 length: 18 residues. The V and J ends lost 5 bases and 1 base, in that order; junction bases with no gene match: 11. DNA for the CDR3: TGTGCCAGCAGCTTTACCATATCTAGCGGGGTGAACACCGGGGAGCTGTTTTTT. This encodes CASSFTISSGVNTGELFF.

Ten or more counts support this clonotype. V gene TRBV24-1 combines with J gene TRBJ1-1; no definite D call. Germline CDR1 reads KGHDR; CDR2 reads SFDVKD. Trimming cost V 3 bases and J 11 bases, with 9 bases left between them. This CDR3 spans 11 amino acids. The DNA of the CDR3 is TGTGCCACCAGTGATGGGCGGGTGGCTTTCTTT. Encoded protein: CATSDGRVAFF.